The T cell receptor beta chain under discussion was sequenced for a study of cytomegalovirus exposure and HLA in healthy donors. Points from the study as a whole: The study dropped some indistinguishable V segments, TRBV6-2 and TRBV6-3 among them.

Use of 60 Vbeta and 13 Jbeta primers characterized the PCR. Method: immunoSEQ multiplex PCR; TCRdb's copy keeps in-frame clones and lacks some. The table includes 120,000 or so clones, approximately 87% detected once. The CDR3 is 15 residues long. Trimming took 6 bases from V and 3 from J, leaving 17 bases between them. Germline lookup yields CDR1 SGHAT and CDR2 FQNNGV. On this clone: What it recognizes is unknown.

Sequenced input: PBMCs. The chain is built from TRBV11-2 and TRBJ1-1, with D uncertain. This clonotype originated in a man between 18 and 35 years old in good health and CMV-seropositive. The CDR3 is CASSGEGSMYTEAFF. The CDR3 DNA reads TGTGCCAGCAGTGGTGAGGGATCGATGTACACTGAAGCTTTCTTT.